A single sample gave rise to the 18 T cell receptor beta chains below, sequenced in a study of blood T cell repertoires in COVID-19. The assay was immunoSEQ multiplex PCR, and TCRdb's table has in-frame clones only and misses some. The sample shows some 220,000 clones, 65% to 90% of them seen only once. Sample: peripheral blood. Source of these receptors: a man aged 50 to 59 with active or convalescent COVID-19.

Note on this clone: Its ends do not fully match the called genes, so a read error is possible. The rearrangement links TRBV28 to TRBJ1-4; D uncertain. Germline V lookup: CDR1 MDHEN, CDR2 SYDVKM. The CDR3 extends over 14 amino acids. This chain's CDR3 is CASSFLASNEILFF. DNA of the CDR3: TGTGCCAGCAGTTTTCTCGCCTCTAATGAAATACTGTTTTTT.

This chain links TRBV27 with TRBJ2-2, with TRBD2 matching over 11 bases. The germline CDR1 and CDR2 sequences are MNHEY and SMNVEV (reference sequence). Germline trimming cut 5 bases from V and 5 bases from J; bases unmatched to any gene: 10. The CDR3 is 17 residues long. CDR3 amino acids: CASSPQLAGVRTGELFF. The CDR3 DNA is TGTGCCAGCAGTCCCCAACTAGCGGGAGTACGTACCGGGGAGCTGTTTTTT.

This clone was recorded a few times. This chain connects TRBV5-1 to TRBJ1-2, with no clear D. Germline V gives CDR1 SGHRS, CDR2 YFSETQ. V lost 1 base, J lost 6 bases, and 19 bases lay in between. The CDR3 is 16 amino acids. The CDR3, as DNA: TGCGCCAGCAGCTTGTCTACAGCAGTTGTTCCGCATGGCTACACCTTC. Its protein product is CASSLSTAVVPHGYTF. The full variable domain, completed using reference TRBV5-1 and TRBJ1-2, is KAGVTQTPRYLIKTRGQQVTLSCSPISGHRSVSWYQQTPGQGLQFLFEYFSETQRNKGNFPGRFSGRQFSNSRSEMNVSTLELGDSALYLCASSLSTAVVPHGYTFGSGTRLTVV.

The rearrangement links TRBV5-7 to TRBJ1-1, with a possible D match to TRBD1 (5 bases). TRBV5-7 is marked as an open reading frame, function uncertain. V lost 1 base and J 7 bases, leaving 20 bases between the germline ends. CDR3 size: 16 residues. The CDR3 nucleotides read TGTGCCAGCAGCTTGCGGGGCCGGGGGTATACAAGTGAAGCTTTCTTT. Amino acid sequence: CASSLRGRGYTSEAFF.

CDR3 in DNA: TGTGCCACCAGCAGAGAAGGAGTAGGGAACACCGGGGAGCTGTTTTTT. This sequence encodes CATSREGVGNTGELFF. This chain links TRBV15 with TRBJ2-2; D not resolved. The CDR3 is 16 amino acids. Trimming left V 0 bases short and J 1 base short, with 9 bases between. Germline V gene sequence: CDR1 LNHNV, CDR2 YYDKDF (reference sequence).

Here the CDR3 reads CASSLTGLNQPQHF. The DNA for the CDR3 is TGTGCCAGCAGCCTTACAGGGTTGAATCAGCCCCAGCATTTT. The chain employs TRBV7-2 and TRBJ1-5; the D gene is possibly TRBD1 (6 bases). V was trimmed by 5 bases and J by 4 bases, leaving 12 bases between them. The CDR3 sequence is 14 residues long. The V gene's germline CDR1 is SGHTA and CDR2 FQGNSA.

The gene calls are TRBV7-2 and TRBJ1-5, with 9 bases fitting TRBD1. CDR3 length equals 15 residues. V was clipped by 3 bases and J by 6 bases; unmatched bases: 6. Germline CDR1 SGHTA, CDR2 FQGNSA. The CDR3 protein is CASSLGQGLGQPQHF. The DNA of the CDR3 is TGTGCCAGCAGCTTGGGACAGGGCTTAGGTCAGCCCCAGCATTTT.

The rearrangement joins TRBV4-2 to TRBJ1-6; D possibly corresponds to TRBD1 (5 bases). With 5 bases removed from V and 6 bases from J, the gap between germline ends came to 14 bases. The germline V gene has CDR1 LGHNA and CDR2 YNFKEQ. The CDR3 is 15 residues long. CDR3 nucleotide sequence: TGTGCCAGCAGCGGCCAGGGTATGGGTAATTCACCCCTCCACTTT. This encodes CASSGQGMGNSPLHF.

This clone has more than one count but fewer than ten. The CDR3 DNA follows: TGTGCCAGCAGCTTGCTGCGAGGGGGCGCCGGGGAGACCCAGTACTTC. Translated, it gives CASSLLRGGAGETQYF. V gene TRBV5-4 combines with J gene TRBJ2-5; 7 nucleotides line up with TRBD1. The ends lost 1 base at V and 5 bases at J; junction bases unmatched: 11. The CDR3 loop spans 16 amino acids. In germline, CDR1 is SGHNT, CDR2 YYREEE (reference sequence).

The chain employs TRBV21-1 and TRBJ2-1; TRBD2, as called in the table, went unchecked against the DNA. TRBV21-1 is described as a pseudogene. This CDR3 has 15 residues. CDR3 bases: TGTGCCAGCAGCACCCGGGAATCACTACGGGTTGAGCAGTTCTTC. Protein sequence: CASSTRESLRVEQFF.

The chain employs TRBV2 and TRBJ1-2; 9 nucleotides line up with TRBD1. Looked up from germline, CDR1 is SNHLY and CDR2 is FYNNEI. V shed 6 bases and J 2 bases; nucleotides not matched to a gene: 4. The CDR3 is made up of 14 amino acids. As DNA, the CDR3 is TGTGCCAGCAGGGGGACAGGGAGGAACTATGGCTACACCTTC. This sequence encodes CASRGTGRNYGYTF.

This chain joins TRBV12-3 or TRBV12-4 and TRBJ1-2, with 8 positions matching TRBD1. Losses at the gene ends were 3 bases for V and 7 bases for J; bases not matched to a gene: 4. The CDR3 spans 13 residues. Written as DNA, the CDR3 is TGTGCCAGCAGTTTCGGACAGGGTGGTGGCTACACCTTC. Its translation: CASSFGQGGGYTF.

The chain carries TRBV2 and TRBJ1-5, with D tentatively TRBD1 (6 bases). Germline-derived CDR1 and CDR2 are SNHLY and FYNNEI. The V end lost 3 bases, the J end lost 3 bases, and 15 bases lay between the germline ends. The CDR3 runs to 16 residues. The CDR3 nucleotides are TGTGCCAGCAGTGATCCCGAAGGACAGTTCAATCAGCCCCAGCATTTT. It yields the protein CASSDPEGQFNQPQHF. The full variable domain, with the rest looked up from reference TRBV2 and TRBJ1-5, is EPEVTQTPSHQVTQMGQEVILRCVPISNHLYFYWYRQILGQKVEFLVSFYNNEISEKSEIFDDQFSVERPDGSNFTLKIRSTKLEDSAMYFCASSDPEGQFNQPQHFGDGTRLSIL.

This chain joins TRBV19 and TRBJ2-2; 7 bases align to TRBD1. Germline V CDR1 and CDR2: LNHDA, SQIVND (reference sequence). This CDR3 region has 16 residues. Trimming removed 7 bases from V and 5 bases from J; junction bases left unmatched: 13. The CDR3 region is CASTLRTGGRTGELFF. CDR3 nucleotide sequence: TGTGCCAGTACCCTTAGGACAGGAGGACGGACCGGGGAGCTGTTTTTT.

V and J are TRBV27 and TRBJ2-7; 7 bases line up with TRBD2. V gave up 3 bases and J gave up 3 bases; unmatched junction bases: 17. Looked up from germline, CDR1 is MNHEY and CDR2 is SMNVEV (reference sequence). The CDR3 is 18 residues long. The CDR3 DNA sequence: TGTGCCAGCAGTTTCCGCGGGACTGGAAAAGCGGGGAACTACGAGCAGTACTTC. As protein: CASSFRGTGKAGNYEQYF.

Here the CDR3 reads CASSLSPPGTSGAPGDNEQFF. CDR3 sequence (DNA): TGTGCCAGCAGTTTATCCCCTCCCGGGACTAGCGGGGCCCCCGGGGACAATGAGCAGTTCTTC. This chain links TRBV28 with TRBJ2-1, with 13 bases fitting TRBD2. V lost 1 base and J lost 5; bases outside the gene matches: 17. Germline V gene lookup returns CDR1 MDHEN and CDR2 SYDVKM. The CDR3 extends over 21 amino acids.

The chain has TRBV7-2 and TRBJ1-1; 8 nucleotides line up with TRBD1. V lost 5 bases, J lost 0 bases, and 2 bases stayed unmatched. In germline, CDR1 is SGHTA, CDR2 FQGNSA. The CDR3 extends over 14 amino acids. The CDR3 coding sequence is TGTGCCAGCAGCGCGGACAGGGTGAACACTGAAGCTTTCTTT. Its translation: CASSADRVNTEAFF.

This chain links TRBV11-2 with TRBJ2-1; D possibly corresponds to TRBD1 (6 bases). Looked up from germline, CDR1 is SGHAT and CDR2 is FQNNGV. V lost 3 bases and J 3 bases, leaving 12 bases between the germline ends. CDR3 size: 15 residues. CDR3: CASSFLRGFYNEQFF. As DNA, the CDR3 is TGTGCCAGCAGCTTCCTCAGGGGCTTCTACAATGAGCAGTTCTTC.